This record covers a single T cell receptor beta chain. The sample originates from a study of CD8 T cells in ankylosing spondylitis. TCRdb re-called the 5' RACE reads through MiXCR, storing one row per CDR3 protein. The sample lists fewer than 250,000 distinct CDR3 sequences, roughly 25% occurring once. The clonotype comes from a male donor with ankylosing spondylitis or in good health (not recorded which). The specimen sequenced was blood, either unsorted or a sorted T cell fraction (not recorded which).

The CDR3: CSAGQGGALHF. CDR3 DNA sequence: TGCAGTGCAGGACAGGGGGGGGCCCTCCACTTT. The chain joins TRBV20-1 to TRBJ1-6; TRBD1 aligns across 10 bases. The V gene's germline CDR1 is DFQATT and CDR2 SNEGSKA (reference sequence). The J segment lost 14 bases and the V segment lost 6 bases, leaving 4 bases of the junction unmatched. The CDR3 is made up of 11 amino acids.